This TCR beta chain was documented in a study of blood T cell repertoires in COVID-19. Study background: Sites across the United States, Italy and Spain contributed samples from acute and convalescent COVID-19. PBMCs, B-cell-depleted T cells, or T cells provided the cDNA or gDNA that made up the material.

Germline CDR1 is SGHNT and CDR2 is YENEEA. Losses at the gene ends were 7 bases for V and 1 base for J; bases not matched to a gene: 10. CDR3 size: 17 residues. In the original processing: Reference gene primers were amplified, and this amplification served to estimate nucleated cell counts. Assay: immunoSEQ multiplex PCR; the TCRdb copy retains only in-frame clones and omits some. V and J calls and clone size follow that table, whereas D and trimming were derived from the DNA. The sample yields roughly 50,000 clones, 90% to 95% seen once. The sample taken for sequencing was peripheral blood. The sequence derives from a man in his forties or fifties with acute or convalescent COVID-19. The V and J genes are TRBV11-3 and TRBJ1-5, with 10 bases aligning to TRBD1. This chain's CDR3 is CASIPGTGVGSNQPQHF. In DNA, the CDR3 is TGTGCCAGCATCCCCGGGACAGGGGTTGGGAGCAATCAGCCCCAGCATTTT.